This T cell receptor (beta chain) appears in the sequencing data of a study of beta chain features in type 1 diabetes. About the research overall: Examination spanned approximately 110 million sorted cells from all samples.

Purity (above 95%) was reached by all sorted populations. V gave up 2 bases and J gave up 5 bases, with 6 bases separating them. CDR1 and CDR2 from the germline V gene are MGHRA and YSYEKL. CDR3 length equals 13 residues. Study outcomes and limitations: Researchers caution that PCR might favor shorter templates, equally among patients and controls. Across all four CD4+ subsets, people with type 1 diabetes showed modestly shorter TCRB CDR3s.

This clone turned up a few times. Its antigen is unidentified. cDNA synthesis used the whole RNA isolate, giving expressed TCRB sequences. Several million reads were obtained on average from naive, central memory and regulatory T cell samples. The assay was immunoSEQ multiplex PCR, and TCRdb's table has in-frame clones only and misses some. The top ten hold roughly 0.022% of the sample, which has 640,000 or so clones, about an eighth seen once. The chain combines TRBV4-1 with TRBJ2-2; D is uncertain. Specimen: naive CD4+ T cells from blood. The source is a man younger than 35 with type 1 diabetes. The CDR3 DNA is TGCGCCAGCAGCCAACAACAGACCGGGGAGCTGTTTTTT. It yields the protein CASSQQQTGELFF.